This is a list of T cell receptor beta chains from one sample in a study of blood T cell repertoires in COVID-19. The repertoire was sequenced with immunoSEQ multiplex PCR; TCRdb's copy has only in-frame clones and lacks some. The sample yields roughly 200,000 clones, about 81% seen once. Sequences were obtained from peripheral blood. The receptors were gathered from a woman aged 80 or over with COVID-19, enrolled during active disease. Both conserved end residues are part of each CDR3. The D gene is left open where the match is weak. Clone size is shown for a subset of rows, as once, few, many or a class of expanded clone.

j_call clone_size d_call v_call cdr3_aa cdr3_nt
TRBJ2-1 . TRBD2 TRBV20-1 CSASSSGVNEQFF TGCAGTGCTAGTTCTAGCGGAGTGAATGAGCAGTTCTTC
TRBJ2-5 . . TRBV9 CASSDGAGIGTQYF TGTGCCAGCAGCGATGGGGCTGGAATTGGGACCCAGTACTTC
TRBJ1-2 . . TRBV3-1/TRBV3-2 CASSQVQGYYGYTF TGTGCCAGCAGCCAAGTTCAGGGGTACTATGGCTACACCTTC
TRBJ1-1 . TRBD1 TRBV5-4 CASSLQGQGYTEAFF TGTGCCAGCAGCTTACAGGGACAGGGGTATACTGAAGCTTTCTTT
TRBJ1-2 . TRBD1 TRBV5-6 CASSLDWQGAYGYTF TGTGCCAGCAGCTTGGATTGGCAGGGGGCCTATGGCTACACCTTC
TRBJ1-2 . . TRBV3-1/TRBV3-2 CASSPGTTANYGYTF TGTGCCAGCAGCCCAGGGACAACCGCTAACTATGGCTACACCTTC
TRBJ1-1 few . TRBV10-3 CAISGGQNTEAFF TGTGCCATCAGTGGTGGACAGAACACTGAAGCTTTCTTT
TRBJ1-3 . . TRBV29-1 CSVTLGAVFGNTIYF TGCAGTGTGACGCTGGGGGCAGTCTTTGGAAACACCATATATTTT
TRBJ2-6 . TRBD1 TRBV7-2 CASSPGQEDRSGANVLTF TGTGCCAGCAGCCCAGGACAGGAGGATCGCTCTGGGGCCAACGTCCTGACTTTC
TRBJ2-5 . . TRBV30 CAWSFRTMGETQYF TGTGCCTGGAGTTTTAGGACAATGGGAGAGACCCAGTACTTC
TRBJ2-5 . TRBD1 TRBV19 CASRKTGGGETQYF TGTGCCAGTAGGAAGACAGGGGGGGGAGAGACCCAGTACTTC
TRBJ1-1 few TRBD1 TRBV7-9 CASSLPGQGTEAFF TGTGCCAGCAGCTTACCCGGACAGGGCACTGAAGCTTTCTTT
TRBJ2-1 . TRBD2 TRBV11-3 CASSSLAGGLGEQFF TGTGCCAGCAGCTCCCTAGCGGGGGGGTTGGGTGAGCAGTTCTTC
TRBJ2-5 . TRBD2 TRBV5-6 CASSLEGLAGEETQYF TGTGCCAGCAGCTTGGAGGGACTAGCGGGGGAAGAGACCCAGTACTTC
TRBJ2-5 . TRBD2 TRBV18 CASSPTGGPQETQYF TGTGCCAGCTCACCGACGGGGGGTCCCCAAGAGACCCAGTACTTC
TRBJ2-7 . TRBD2 TRBV29-1 CSVDGLAGLYEQYF TGCAGCGTTGACGGACTAGCGGGACTCTACGAGCAGTACTTC
TRBJ2-3 . . TRBV19 CASTTGAPDTQYF TGTGCCAGTACCACTGGGGCCCCAGATACGCAGTATTTT
TRBJ1-1 . . TRBV4-3 CASSQDGALGNTEAFF TGCGCCAGCAGCCAAGATGGAGCTCTAGGAAACACTGAAGCTTTCTTT
TRBJ1-1 few TRBD1 TRBV10-3 CAISAGGYREGTEAFF TGTGCCATCAGTGCAGGGGGCTATAGGGAGGGCACTGAAGCTTTCTTT
TRBJ1-2 . . TRBV15 CATSRDYQGTNYGYTF TGTGCCACCAGCAGAGATTATCAGGGGACTAACTATGGCTACACCTTC
TRBJ2-7 . TRBD2 TRBV14 CASSQAGTRFFNEQYF TGTGCCAGCAGCCAAGCCGGGACTAGATTTTTCAACGAGCAGTACTTC
TRBJ2-4 once TRBD1 TRBV29-1 CSVETWGQGAKNIQYF TGCAGCGTTGAAACATGGGGACAGGGGGCCAAAAACATTCAGTACTTC
TRBJ2-7 . TRBD1 TRBV11-2 CASSPSRDRSYEQYF TGTGCCAGCAGCCCGTCCCGGGACAGGTCCTACGAGCAGTACTTC
TRBJ1-2 . . TRBV28 CASSAPHGDGYTF TGTGCCAGCAGTGCCCCTCACGGGGATGGCTACACCTTC
TRBJ1-3 . TRBD1 TRBV4-2 CASSHNWDRGRNTIYF TGTGCCAGCAGCCACAACTGGGACAGGGGACGAAACACCATATATTTT
TRBJ1-2 . . TRBV11-2 CASSFRTYGYTF TGTGCCAGCAGCTTCCGGACTTATGGCTACACCTTC
TRBJ2-1 . . TRBV5-1 CASRFEADNEQFF TGCGCCAGCAGGTTTGAGGCCGACAATGAGCAGTTCTTC
TRBJ1-1 few . TRBV2 CASSARGLSMNTEAFF TGTGCCAGCAGCGCCCGCGGACTCTCCATGAACACTGAAGCTTTCTTT
TRBJ1-1 . . TRBV30 CAWSAGYTEAFF TGTGCCTGGAGTGCAGGGTACACTGAAGCTTTCTTT
TRBJ2-7 . . TRBV6-2/TRBV6-3 CASSSSYPGEQYF TGTGCCAGCAGTTCATCATACCCAGGAGAGCAGTACTTC
TRBJ1-1 many . TRBV5-1 CASSLAWLATEAFF TGCGCCAGCAGCTTGGCTTGGCTCGCAACTGAAGCTTTCTTT
TRBJ2-7 few TRBD2 TRBV27 CASSLRLAGGEQYF TGTGCCAGCAGTTTACGGCTAGCGGGAGGCGAGCAGTACTTC
TRBJ2-7 . TRBD2 TRBV7-9 CAITETSGGTYEQYF TGTGCCATCACGGAGACTAGCGGGGGGACCTACGAGCAGTACTTC
TRBJ1-2 . . TRBV30 CASGAGGYTF TGTGCCTCGGGGGCGGGGGGCTACACCTTC
TRBJ2-7 . TRBD2 TRBV5-1 CASSRGLAVDSYEQYF TGCGCCAGCAGCCGGGGACTAGCGGTAGACTCCTACGAGCAGTACTTC
TRBJ1-6 . . TRBV3-1/TRBV3-2 CASSQMAEFSPLHF TGTGCCAGCAGCCAAATGGCGGAGTTTTCACCCCTCCACTTT
TRBJ1-1 few TRBD1 TRBV7-8 CASSVTGQVEAFF TGTGCCAGCAGCGTTACCGGACAGGTTGAAGCTTTCTTT
TRBJ2-4 . TRBD1 TRBV24-1 CATSDLYRGRNIQYF TGTGCCACCAGTGATTTGTACAGGGGCCGCAACATTCAGTACTTC
TRBJ2-5 . . TRBV6-5 CASRLLSGETQYF TGTGCCAGCCGCCTCCTATCGGGGGAGACCCAGTACTTC
TRBJ1-1 . . TRBV5-1 CASSGYEGTEAFF TGCGCCAGCAGCGGCTACGAGGGAACTGAAGCTTTCTTT
TRBJ2-1 . TRBD2 TRBV9 CASSPSSGLAGGEQFF TGTGCCAGCAGCCCCTCCTCGGGACTAGCGGGGGGTGAGCAGTTCTTC
TRBJ1-1 few . TRBV4-3 CASSQDLGGATEAFF TGCGCCAGCAGCCAAGATCTAGGAGGGGCCACTGAAGCTTTCTTT
TRBJ1-1 many TRBD1 TRBV4-1 CASSPFWGRDRGFTEAFF TGCGCCAGCAGCCCTTTCTGGGGGAGGGACAGGGGATTTACTGAAGCTTTCTTT
TRBJ1-1 few . TRBV18 CASSQEVARNTEAFF TGTGCCAGCTCCCAAGAAGTCGCGAGGAACACTGAAGCTTTCTTT
TRBJ2-4 . . TRBV6-5 CASSYQGGSGKNIQYF TGTGCCAGCAGTTACCAGGGTGGATCGGGCAAAAACATTCAGTACTTC
TRBJ2-1 . . TRBV9 CASSAGGNSYNEQFF TGTGCCAGCAGCGCCGGGGGAAACTCCTACAATGAGCAGTTCTTC